This T cell receptor (beta chain) originates from a study of T cells in Graves' hyperthyroidism and ophthalmopathy. This CDR3 is built from 14 residues. V dropped 5 bases and J dropped 5; count of bases not matched to a gene: 8. Template material for amplifying TCR beta CDR3 regions consisted of RNA transcripts. TCR CDR3 underwent first-round RT-PCR with the HTBI primer set. Via MiXCR, TCRdb re-called the multiplex PCR reads, giving one row per CDR3 protein. The sample holds 280,000 or so distinct CDR3 sequences, 25% to 30% seen once. This chain links TRBV12-3 or TRBV12-4 with TRBJ1-1; 7 bases match TRBD1. This TCR derives from a middle-aged man with Graves' hyperthyroidism that later progressed to Graves' ophthalmopathy. Sequencing input: blood. The CDR3: CASSGGTASTEAFF. CDR3 DNA: TGTGCCAGCAGTGGGGGGACAGCCTCAACTGAAGCTTTCTTT.